Described below is a single T cell receptor (beta chain) sequence and its context. Libraries were prepared by immunoSEQ multiplex PCR; TCRdb keeps only in-frame clonotypes and omits some of them. The data hold 64,000 or so clones, with roughly 90% observed a single time. This specimen comes from a study of control samples from healthy donors and cancer patients. The CDR3 sequence is 15 residues long. The germline V gene encodes CDR1 PRHDT and CDR2 FYEKMQ (reference sequence). V shed 4 bases and J 4 bases; nucleotides not matched to a gene: 6. The TCR comes from a man in his forties with colorectal cancer. The sample was PBMCs. This chain joins TRBV13 and TRBJ1-5, with 8 nucleotides matching TRBD1. The DNA of the CDR3 is TGTGCCAGCAGCTACGGAGGGACAGGTAATCAGCCCCAGCATTTT. As protein: CASSYGGTGNQPQHF.